The T cell receptor beta chain under discussion was sequenced for a study of blood T cell repertoires in COVID-19. Study in general: Sites in the United States, Italy and Spain provided acute and convalescent COVID-19 samples.

The repertoire was sequenced with immunoSEQ multiplex PCR; TCRdb's copy has only in-frame clones and lacks some. The sample contains fewer than 500,000 clones, around nine tenths of which appear only once. Those enrolled, adults aged 18 to 89 years, came from about two dozen US areas. Participants' own reports of clinical history determined their cohort assignment. The germline V gene has CDR1 SGHNT and CDR2 YYREEE (reference sequence). J was trimmed by 8 bases and V by 0 bases; bases with no gene match: 7. The CDR3 contains 15 residues. The J gene is TRBJ1-2, the V gene TRBV5-4; 10 nucleotides align to TRBD1. The source material was PBMCs or T cells enriched from blood (not recorded which). This TCR was recovered from a woman between 25 and 40 years old with acute COVID-19. The CDR3 spells CASSLDGTGVRGYTF. DNA for the CDR3: TGTGCCAGCAGCTTGGACGGGACAGGGGTACGGGGCTACACCTTC.